The rows below give T cell receptor beta chains drawn from one sample of a study of cytomegalovirus exposure and HLA in healthy donors. Libraries were prepared by immunoSEQ multiplex PCR; TCRdb keeps only in-frame clonotypes and omits some of them. The data contain roughly 220,000 clones, under 85% of them singletons. The sample was PBMCs. These receptors came from a man between 50 and 59 years old in good health and CMV-seronegative. Both conserved end residues are part of each CDR3. D genes are given only for firm matches. Only part of the rows carry a size: once, few, many, or a class if the clone is expanded.

j_gene,v_gene,d_gene,abundance,CDR3nt,CDR3aa
TRBJ2-7,TRBV6-1,-,-,TGTGCCAGCAGTGAGGCCCCGTACGAGCAGTACTTC,CASSEAPYEQYF
TRBJ2-6,TRBV30,-,-,TGTGCCTGGAGTGTATTAGCAGGGCGAACCGGGGCCAACGTCCTGACTTTC,CAWSVLAGRTGANVLTF
TRBJ2-7,TRBV15,-,-,TGTGCCACCAGCAGAGAGTTCACTTACGAGCAGTACTTC,CATSREFTYEQYF
TRBJ2-5,TRBV27,-,-,TGTGCCAGCAGTTTAGACACCCCGGGGCAAGAGACCCAGTACTTC,CASSLDTPGQETQYF
TRBJ1-6,TRBV5-1,TRBD1,once,TGCGCCAGCAGCTTGGGACAGGGGTCGGGCTCCTATAATTCACCCCTCCACTTT,CASSLGQGSGSYNSPLHF
TRBJ1-2,TRBV19,TRBD1,-,TGTGCCAGTAGTATAGATGCAGGGGGCTCACGCCGGGATGGCTACACCTTC,CASSIDAGGSRRDGYTF
TRBJ2-7,TRBV11-2,-,-,TGTGCCAGCACCCGCTTATTCCCAACTCTCTACGAGCAGTACTTC,CASTRLFPTLYEQYF
TRBJ2-7,TRBV4-2,TRBD2,-,TGTGCCAGCAGCCAAGGGACTAGCGGGGATACCTACGAGCAGTACTTC,CASSQGTSGDTYEQYF
TRBJ2-1,TRBV6-4,-,once,TGTGCCAGCAGTGCAATTCGCAGCTCCTACAATGAGCAGTTCTTC,CASSAIRSSYNEQFF
TRBJ1-4,TRBV19,-,-,TGTGCCAGTAGGATGGAACAGGGTAATGAAAAACTGTTTTTT,CASRMEQGNEKLFF
TRBJ1-5,TRBV29-1,-,-,TGCAGCGTTGGGATGAAGGGCGGGGATCAGCCCCAGCATTTT,CSVGMKGGDQPQHF
TRBJ2-5,TRBV9,TRBD2,-,TGTGCCAGCAGTTCGGGGACTAGTCGAGAGACCCAGTACTTC,CASSSGTSRETQYF
TRBJ1-1,TRBV7-6,TRBD1,-,TGTGCCAGCCGGACAGGGAACACTGAAGCTTTCTTT,CASRTGNTEAFF
TRBJ2-5,TRBV5-1,TRBD1,once,TGCGCCAGCAGCTTCAGGGGGCAAGAGACCCAGTACTTC,CASSFRGQETQYF
TRBJ2-4,TRBV5-8,TRBD2,once,TGTGCCAGCAGCATAAGCGGGATCATCAACATTCAGTACTTC,CASSISGIINIQYF
TRBJ1-4,TRBV6-1,-,-,TGTGCCACTGAGAGCACAACTAATGAAAAACTGTTTTTT,CATESTTNEKLFF
TRBJ1-5,TRBV30,-,-,TGTGCCTGGAGTGTACCAGGTCAGGGCAATCAGCCCCAGCATTTT,CAWSVPGQGNQPQHF
TRBJ2-2,TRBV10-1,TRBD2,-,TGCGCCAGCAGTCCATGGGCGGGAGGCACCGGGGAGCTGTTTTTT,CASSPWAGGTGELFF
TRBJ2-7,TRBV29-1,-,-,TGCAGCGTTCAGAAGGGCGGGCCCAACGAGCAGTACTTC,CSVQKGGPNEQYF
TRBJ2-7,TRBV30,TRBD2,-,TGTGCCTGGAGTGGTCCCGGAACGGGAGGGTCGTACGAGCAGTACTTC,CAWSGPGTGGSYEQYF
TRBJ2-7,TRBV6-5,TRBD1,few,TGTGCCAGCAGGCCGACAGGGCCCCACGAGCAGTACTTC,CASRPTGPHEQYF
TRBJ2-7,TRBV28,-,-,TGTGCCAGCATGGGCGGGTTCACCCAGTACTTC,CASMGGFTQYF
TRBJ2-1,TRBV11-2,TRBD2,-,TGTGCCAGCAGCTTAGTAAGCGGGGGTTACAATGAGCAGTTCTTC,CASSLVSGGYNEQFF
TRBJ1-5,TRBV6-1,-,-,TGTGCCAGCAGCTCCTCTAATTGGCAGCCCCAGCATTTT,CASSSSNWQPQHF
TRBJ1-4,TRBV4-1,-,-,TGCGCCAGCAGCCAAGAGGGCCTATTAGGAGGTGAAAAACTGTTTTTT,CASSQEGLLGGEKLFF
TRBJ2-1,TRBV7-7,TRBD2,once,TGTGCCAGCAGCTTAGAGGCTAGCGGCAATGAGCAGTTCTTC,CASSLEASGNEQFF
TRBJ1-4,TRBV27,TRBD1,-,TGTGCCAGCAGTCCTTTCCGGACAGGGCCTAATGAAAAACTGTTTTTT,CASSPFRTGPNEKLFF
TRBJ2-7,TRBV27,TRBD2,few,TGTGCCAGTCGGACTAGCGGGCCCTACGAGCAGTACTTC,CASRTSGPYEQYF
TRBJ2-1,TRBV4-1,TRBD2,-,TGCGCCAGCAGCCAGGGACTAGCCAGCAGATACAATGAGCAGTTCTTC,CASSQGLASRYNEQFF
TRBJ2-5,TRBV6-1,TRBD1,-,TGTGCCAGCTCCGTTGGGACAGGGTACCAAGAGACCCAGTACTTC,CASSVGTGYQETQYF
TRBJ1-2,TRBV6-5,-,-,TGTGCCAGCAGTTACCGGGCAGGGAGGGATGGCTACACCTTC,CASSYRAGRDGYTF
TRBJ2-2,TRBV7-9,-,-,TGTGCCAGCAGCTCTAGTACCGGGGAGCTGTTTTTT,CASSSSTGELFF
TRBJ1-1,TRBV4-1,-,-,TGCGCCAGCAGCCAAGATACCGGGACTGAAGCTTTCTTT,CASSQDTGTEAFF
TRBJ2-2,TRBV7-3,-,-,TGTGCCAGCAGCCTCCAGGGTACCAACACCGGGGAGCTGTTTTTT,CASSLQGTNTGELFF
TRBJ2-1,TRBV11-2,TRBD2,-,TGTGCCAGCAGACGGGGACTAGCGGGAGAAGGGGAGCAGTTCTTC,CASRRGLAGEGEQFF
TRBJ1-4,TRBV25-1,TRBD1,-,TGTGCCAGCAGTCCCGGGACAGGGGGATTTAATGAAAAACTGTTTTTT,CASSPGTGGFNEKLFF
TRBJ2-7,TRBV18,TRBD2,-,TGTGCCAGCTCCCCAATGGCGGGAGATGGGGAGCAGTACTTC,CASSPMAGDGEQYF
TRBJ2-7,TRBV19,TRBD1,-,TGTGCCAGTAGTATTACGGACAGGGGGGGCTACGAGCAGTACTTC,CASSITDRGGYEQYF
TRBJ2-5,TRBV4-2,-,-,TGTGCCAGCAGCCAGACAGTCCTGGAGACCCAGTACTTC,CASSQTVLETQYF
TRBJ2-2,TRBV9,TRBD2,-,TGTGCCAGCAGCGTAGCGAGTAGCGGGAGATCGGGGGAGCTGTTTTTT,CASSVASSGRSGELFF
TRBJ2-7,TRBV30,TRBD2,-,TGTGCCTGGAGTTATTACGGGACTAGCGGAATTAATAGCTCCTACGAGCAGTACTTC,CAWSYYGTSGINSSYEQYF
TRBJ2-2,TRBV27,TRBD2,few,TGTGCCAGCAGTTCCCGGACTAGTGGATCGGCCGGGGAGCTGTTTTTT,CASSSRTSGSAGELFF
TRBJ1-3,TRBV7-9,-,-,TGTTCCAGCAGCCAAACCCCCGGTACTGGAAACACCATATATTTT,CSSSQTPGTGNTIYF
TRBJ1-5,TRBV28,TRBD1,-,TGTGCCAGCAGACGGACAGGGGAGGAGGAAAATCAGCCCCAGCATTTT,CASRRTGEEENQPQHF
TRBJ2-2,TRBV5-6,TRBD1,-,TGTGCCAGCAGTCCAGGACAGGGCCGGTACACCGGGGAGCTGTTTTTT,CASSPGQGRYTGELFF
TRBJ2-7,TRBV5-4,-,few,TGTGCCAGCAGCTTAGGGCAGGGAAACGAGCAGTACTTC,CASSLGQGNEQYF
TRBJ1-2,TRBV28,TRBD1,-,TGTGCCAGCGGGGCAGGGGGCGCCGAGAACCTAATCTATGGCTACACCTTC,CASGAGGAENLIYGYTF
TRBJ1-6,TRBV7-6,-,-,TGTGCCAGCAGCTTATCGGGGAATTCACCCCTCCACTTT,CASSLSGNSPLHF
TRBJ2-7,TRBV28,TRBD2,-,TGTGCCAGCAGCCCCTACGAAACTAGCGGGAGAGGAAGGCGCTACGAGCAGTACTTC,CASSPYETSGRGRRYEQYF
TRBJ1-2,TRBV7-2,-,-,TGTGCCAGCAGCTTAGAAGCGGGAGACTATGGCTACACCTTC,CASSLEAGDYGYTF
TRBJ2-1,TRBV5-5,TRBD1,-,TGTGCCAGCAGCCCCGGGACAGGGGAACGAAGTGAGCAGTTCTTC,CASSPGTGERSEQFF
TRBJ1-3,TRBV7-9,-,few,TGTGCCAGCAGCGGCAGGGTTGGAAACACCATATATTTT,CASSGRVGNTIYF
TRBJ2-3,TRBV5-4,-,-,TGTGCCAGCAGCTTGGGATTAGAGGGGGCAGATACGCAGTATTTT,CASSLGLEGADTQYF
TRBJ2-5,TRBV19,-,-,TGTGCCAGTAGCACATTAGACAGTGCGACAAAGACCCAGTACTTC,CASSTLDSATKTQYF
TRBJ2-7,TRBV9,TRBD1,once,TGTGCCAGCAGCTCCACAGGGGGCACCGACGAGCAGTACTTC,CASSSTGGTDEQYF
TRBJ2-6,TRBV6-1,-,few,TGTGCCAGCGCCATTAGCTCTGGGGCCAACGTCCTGACTTTC,CASAISSGANVLTF